One and the same sample provided the 27 T cell receptor beta chains below, sequenced in a study of patients and donors after allogeneic stem cell transplantation. From the RT-PCR reads, TCRdb called clonotypes with MiXCR, one entry per CDR3 protein. The sample lists about a million distinct CDR3 sequences; roughly 18% were seen once. Sample: blood, either unsorted or a sorted T cell fraction (not recorded which). The receptors stem from a human donor who was either an allogeneic HSCT recipient or a stem cell or donor lymphocyte infusion donor (not recorded which). It is not recorded whose cells these are; they may come from a transplant donor.

This clonotype was detected many times. The chain is built from TRBV6-5 and TRBJ2-3; no definite D call. This CDR3 has 13 residues. Trimming stripped 2 bases from V and 1 base from J, with 4 bases between. Germline lookup yields CDR1 MNHEY and CDR2 SVGAGI. CDR3: CASSYGGTDTQYF. The CDR3 region has the DNA TGTGCCAGCAGTTACGGGGGCACAGATACGCAGTATTTT.

The CDR3 DNA reads TGTGCCAGCAGCAGCCTAGCGGGAGGTGCAACCGGGGAGCTGTTTTTT. The encoded protein is CASSSLAGGATGELFF. V and J are TRBV5-5 and TRBJ2-2, with 11 bases matching TRBD2. The CDR3 contains 16 residues. Trimming at V came to 4 bases and at J to 5 bases, leaving 7 bases not matched to a gene. Germline V CDR1 and CDR2: SGHKS, YYEKEE (reference sequence).

This clonotype was observed a few times. V usage is TRBV12-3 or TRBV12-4 and J usage is TRBJ1-2; D is unresolved. Trimming removed 4 bases from V and 2 bases from J, with 8 bases in between. The CDR3 sequence is 13 residues long. The CDR3 nucleotides read TGTGCCAGCAGTTCACGGGCGAACTATGGCTACACCTTC. Amino acid sequence: CASSSRANYGYTF.

This clonotype was observed a handful of times. The J gene is TRBJ2-5, the V gene TRBV20-1; D ambiguous. Per the germline V gene, CDR1 is DFQATT and CDR2 is SNEGSKA (reference sequence). The CDR3 is 13 amino acids. V lost 0 bases and J 2 bases, leaving 7 bases between the germline ends. In nucleotides, the CDR3 is TGCAGTGCTAGAGATGGCAAGCAAGAGACCCAGTACTTC. Translating it yields CSARDGKQETQYF.

V usage is TRBV6-6 and J usage is TRBJ2-7; 7 positions match TRBD2. The CDR3 runs 13 residues. J lost 4 bases, V lost 8 bases, and 8 bases had no gene match. CDR1 and CDR2 (germline): MNHNY, SVGAGI (reference sequence). The CDR3 region is CASAPTSPYEQYF. CDR3 in DNA: TGTGCCAGCGCCCCGACTAGCCCTTACGAGCAGTACTTC.

This clonotype was seen more than once but under ten times. The genes are TRBV5-6 and TRBJ1-4; unclear D gene. Trimming stripped 2 bases from V and 7 bases from J, with 9 bases between. This CDR3 is built from 13 residues. Germline assignment: CDR1 SGHDT and CDR2 YYEEEE. CDR3 protein: CASSFGQSEKLFF. DNA for the CDR3: TGTGCCAGCAGCTTCGGTCAGTCTGAAAAACTGTTTTTT.

The genes are TRBV5-5 and TRBJ2-5; D gene uncertain. This CDR3 comprises 13 residues. Trimming removed 0 bases at V and 1 base at J, with 4 bases between. Germline CDR1 is SGHKS and CDR2 is YYEKEE (reference sequence). The CDR3 spells CASSLDVQETQYF. The CDR3 region has the DNA TGTGCCAGCAGCTTGGACGTCCAAGAGACCCAGTACTTC.

The rearrangement uses TRBV6-5 and TRBJ2-3, with D perhaps TRBD1 or TRBD2 (5 bases each). V dropped 4 bases and J dropped 6 bases, with 17 bases sitting between them. CDR1 is MNHEY and CDR2 is SVGAGI in the germline V gene. The CDR3 is made up of 15 amino acids. CDR3 sequence: CASSLRQFWGDTQYF. CDR3 sequence (DNA): TGTGCCAGCAGTTTGAGACAGTTCTGGGGGGATACGCAGTATTTT.

The sample holds many counts of this clonotype. This CDR3 is CASSIDRYNEQFF. CDR3 nucleotide sequence: TGTGCCAGCAGCATCGACAGGTACAATGAGCAGTTCTTC. The chain has TRBV7-9 and TRBJ2-1, with D possibly TRBD1 on 6 matching bases. V dropped 5 bases and J dropped 4 bases, with 9 bases sitting between them. This CDR3 contains 13 residues. The germline V gene encodes CDR1 SEHNR and CDR2 FQNEAQ (reference sequence).

The chain has TRBV12-3 or TRBV12-4 and TRBJ2-1; 8 positions match TRBD2. The trim removed 5 bases at V and 9 bases at J, leaving 12 bases unmatched. This CDR3 spans 15 amino acids. CDR3 region: CASSPSGSRLVEQFF. The CDR3 DNA reads TGTGCCAGCAGTCCGAGCGGGAGTCGGTTGGTTGAGCAGTTCTTC.

This rearrangement joins TRBV5-1 to TRBJ2-5; weak D call: TRBD1 (6 bases). CDR1 and CDR2 from the germline V gene are SGHRS and YFSETQ. The CDR3 extends over 14 amino acids. Trimming left V 1 base short and J 5 bases short, with 12 bases between. CDR3 in DNA: TGCGCCAGCAGCTTGTTCGACAGGTCCGAGACCCAGTACTTC. This codes for CASSLFDRSETQYF.

The chain combines TRBV6-1 with TRBJ2-2; TRBD2 agrees at 14 bases. The CDR3 totals 15 residues. Per germline, CDR1 MNHNS and CDR2 SASEGT. V was clipped by 7 bases and J by 6 bases; unmatched bases: 4. This CDR3 is CASTKGLAGAGELFF. The DNA for the CDR3 is TGTGCCAGCACCAAGGGACTAGCGGGAGCCGGGGAGCTGTTTTTT.

This clonotype was picked up a small number of times. The genes are TRBV6-5 and TRBJ1-1; D is ambiguous. V was pared by 3 bases and J by 1 base, with 9 bases between. Germline CDR1 and CDR2: MNHEY and SVGAGI. This CDR3 has 14 amino acids. CDR3: CASSYMEGNTEAFF. CDR3 nucleotide sequence: TGTGCCAGCAGTTATATGGAGGGGAACACTGAAGCTTTCTTT.

The chain combines TRBV6-5 with TRBJ2-3; 13 nucleotides match TRBD2. This CDR3 comprises 17 residues. Unmatched junction bases numbered 1, after V lost 0 bases and J lost 1 base. Germline lookup yields CDR1 MNHEY and CDR2 SVGAGI. The DNA for the CDR3 is TGTGCCAGCAGTTACTCCGGGACTAGCGGGGGCACAGATACGCAGTATTTT. Translation: CASSYSGTSGGTDTQYF.

This clonotype has a handful of counts. The CDR3 coding sequence is TGTGCCAGCAGGGGGTGGACAGAGAACACCGGGGAGCTGTTTTTT. This sequence encodes CASRGWTENTGELFF. The J gene is TRBJ2-2, the V gene TRBV7-2; D possibly corresponds to TRBD1 (6 bases). V was clipped by 6 bases and J by 1 base, with 12 bases between them. The CDR3 spans 15 residues. Germline V CDR1 and CDR2: SGHTA, FQGNSA.

V and J are TRBV6-1 and TRBJ2-3, with D perhaps matching TRBD1 or TRBD2 (6 bases each). The germline CDR1 and CDR2 sequences are MNHNS and SASEGT. V was trimmed by 4 bases and J by 6 bases, leaving 11 bases between them. The CDR3 spans 13 residues. The CDR3 sequence: CASSVQGRDTQYF. The DNA for the CDR3 is TGTGCCAGCAGTGTTCAGGGGAGGGATACGCAGTATTTT.

This chain links TRBV20-1 with TRBJ1-3, with D uncertain. The CDR3 is 12 amino acids. Germline CDR1 and CDR2: DFQATT and SNEGSKA (reference sequence). The V end was cut by 1 base, the J end by 6 bases, with 7 bases between. Written as DNA, the CDR3 is TGCAGTGCTAGAGGTGAAGTAAACACCATATATTTT. As protein: CSARGEVNTIYF.

This clonotype was recorded at least ten times. The gene calls are TRBV4-1 and TRBJ2-5; the D gene is possibly TRBD2 (6 bases). V was pared by 1 base and J by 4 bases, with 13 bases between. The germline V gene has CDR1 MGHRA and CDR2 YSYEKL. There are 15 residues in the CDR3. The CDR3 region has the DNA TGCGCCAGCAGCCAAGGTGGGCTGGGGGGAGAGACCCAGTACTTC. Amino acid sequence: CASSQGGLGGETQYF.

V gene TRBV6-1 combines with J gene TRBJ1-1, with 10 bases fitting TRBD1. The germline CDR1 and CDR2 sequences are MNHNS and SASEGT. CDR3 length: 18 residues. With 6 bases clipped from V and 1 base from J, the junction kept 14 bases outside the gene matches. CDR3 in DNA: TGTGCCAGCAGGCTTTTACCGGGACAGGGGTTGGGGAACACTGAAGCTTTCTTT. Residues: CASRLLPGQGLGNTEAFF.

This clonotype appeared a few times. The rearrangement links TRBV7-8 to TRBJ1-2, with D perhaps matching TRBD1 (6 bases). CDR3 length equals 16 residues. From germline, CDR1 is SGHVS and CDR2 FQNEAQ. Trimming removed 1 base from V and 1 base from J, with 13 bases in between. Here the CDR3 reads CASSLGGGLSNYGYTF. The CDR3, as DNA: TGTGCCAGCAGCTTAGGCGGGGGGCTAAGTAACTATGGCTACACCTTC.

The chain uses TRBV20-1 and TRBJ2-5; D unclear. This CDR3 contains 13 residues. V lost 5 bases, J lost 5 bases, and 15 bases lay in between. Germline CDR1 reads DFQATT; CDR2 reads SNEGSKA (reference sequence). The CDR3: CSAPPWVRETQYF. In DNA form, the CDR3 reads TGCAGTGCTCCACCCTGGGTGAGGGAGACCCAGTACTTC.

This chain joins TRBV9 and TRBJ1-5; D is ambiguous. CDR3 length equals 14 residues. V was pared by 0 bases and J by 3 bases, with 7 bases between. Germline CDR1 SGDLS, CDR2 YYNGEE. The CDR3 DNA sequence: TGTGCCAGCAGCGTAGCCAGTACCAATCAGCCCCAGCATTTT. Protein product: CASSVASTNQPQHF.

The rearrangement links TRBV6-5 to TRBJ1-4; D is ambiguous. This CDR3 region has 18 residues. Germline V gives CDR1 MNHEY, CDR2 SVGAGI. V was cut by 0 bases and J by 0 bases, with 14 bases left in between. The chain's CDR3 is CASSYSRLTPATNEKLFF. The CDR3 DNA follows: TGTGCCAGCAGTTACTCTAGGTTGACTCCAGCAACTAATGAAAAACTGTTTTTT.

The chain couples TRBV2 to TRBJ2-7, with a possible D match to TRBD1 (6 bases). CDR1 is SNHLY, CDR2 FYNNEI, per germline. CDR3 length: 14 amino acids. Trimming removed 7 bases at V and 0 bases at J, with 13 bases between. The CDR3 reads CASTWWDNSYEQYF. CDR3 nucleotides: TGTGCCAGCACCTGGTGGGACAACTCCTACGAGCAGTACTTC.

CDR3 loop: CSVYRWTGSTEAFF. CDR3 in DNA: TGCAGCGTTTATCGATGGACAGGGTCCACTGAAGCTTTCTTT. The gene calls are TRBV29-1 and TRBJ1-1; 8 bases map to TRBD1. The CDR3 sequence is 14 residues long. Germline assignment: CDR1 SQVTM and CDR2 ANQGSEA. V was clipped by 5 bases and J by 4 bases; unmatched bases: 9.

This clonotype was seen more than once but under ten times. V is TRBV5-1 and J is TRBJ1-2; D is ambiguous. The CDR3 extends over 14 amino acids. The germline V gene encodes CDR1 SGHRS and CDR2 YFSETQ. Trimming cost V 6 bases and J 0 bases, with 12 bases left between them. The CDR3 bases are TGCGCCAGCAATCCGTCCAGCCCTAACTATGGCTACACCTTC. Translating it yields CASNPSSPNYGYTF.

CDR3 amino acids: CARVPSGADTQYF. CDR3 sequence (DNA): TGTGCCAGGGTTCCGTCGGGGGCAGATACGCAGTATTTT. The rearrangement uses TRBV7-9 and TRBJ2-3, with a possible D match to TRBD2 (6 bases). Germline CDR1 and CDR2: SEHNR and FQNEAQ (reference sequence). The CDR3 contains 13 residues. V was pared by 9 bases and J by 4 bases, with 14 bases between.